These 25 T cell receptor beta chains were sequenced from one sample in a study of T cells after yellow fever vaccination. TCRdb re-derived calls from the 5' RACE reads in MiXCR, one entry per CDR3 protein. The sample carries 250,000 to 400,000 distinct CDR3 sequences, over 3.5% recorded once. Here the sequenced sample was PBMCs, taken 15 days after the yellow fever booster vaccination. Every receptor here comes from a man aged 18 to 35 who received the YFV17D yellow fever vaccine.

The gene calls are TRBV2 and TRBJ2-2, with D possibly being TRBD2 (5 bases). The CDR3 loop spans 14 amino acids. CDR1 and CDR2 (germline): SNHLY, FYNNEI. Trimming left V 10 bases short and J 2 bases short, with 14 bases between. This CDR3 is CATGREHNTGELFF. The CDR3 nucleotides read TGTGCCACAGGCCGGGAACATAACACCGGGGAGCTGTTTTTT. Based on the CDR3 plus reference TRBV2 and TRBJ2-2, the full variable domain is EPEVTQTPSHQVTQMGQEVILRCVPISNHLYFYWYRQILGQKVEFLVSFYNNEISEKSEIFDDQFSVERPDGSNFTLKIRSTKLEDSAMYFCATGREHNTGELFFGEGSRLTVL.

Ten or more counts support this clonotype. CDR3 coding DNA: TGTGCCAGCAGCGTAGTAGGGACAGCCCGTTTAGATACGCAGTATTTT. This gives the protein CASSVVGTARLDTQYF. The chain uses TRBV9 and TRBJ2-3, with 7 positions matching TRBD1. The CDR3 sequence is 16 residues long. Trimming cost V 0 bases and J 5 bases; bases outside gene matches: 9. Germline CDR1 reads SGDLS; CDR2 reads YYNGEE.

This clonotype was counted at least ten times. This sequence joins TRBV11-2 and TRBJ2-1, with 7 bases lining up with TRBD2. Germline assignment: CDR1 SGHAT and CDR2 FQNNGV. The V segment lost 5 bases and the J segment 4 bases; nucleotides outside the gene matches: 11. The CDR3 sequence is 16 residues long. The CDR3 sequence: CASSTLLTRGYNEQFF. DNA of the CDR3: TGTGCCAGCAGCACCCTACTCACGCGGGGGTACAATGAGCAGTTCTTC.

The chain joins TRBV3-1 to TRBJ2-4; a possible D gene is TRBD2 (6 bases). CDR1 and CDR2 (germline): LGHDT, YNNKEL (reference sequence). This CDR3 comprises 14 residues. Trimming left V 4 bases short and J 10 bases short, with 17 bases between. The CDR3 DNA reads TGTGCCAGCAGCCTTCCAGGGCGCGGGGAAATTCAGTACTTC. Translation gives CASSLPGRGEIQYF.

This clonotype has a handful of counts. V is TRBV19 and J is TRBJ2-3; D is ambiguous. The CDR3 sequence is 14 residues long. Between the trimmed V and J ends, which lost 3 bases and 4 bases, there was a span of 11 bases. Germline V lookup: CDR1 LNHDA, CDR2 SQIVND (reference sequence). CDR3 sequence reads: CASSMFIKPDTQYF. CDR3 bases: TGTGCCAGTAGTATGTTCATAAAACCAGATACGCAGTATTTT. Full variable domain (missing parts from reference TRBV19 and TRBJ2-3): DGGITQSPKYLFRKEGQNVTLSCEQNLNHDAMYWYRQDPGQGLRLIYYSQIVNDFQKGDIAEGYSVSREKKESFPLTVTSAQKNPTAFYLCASSMFIKPDTQYFGPGTRLTVL.

This clonotype was seen a few times. V and J are TRBV27 and TRBJ2-1; 9 positions agree with TRBD1. With V trimmed by 5 bases and J by 6 bases, 8 bases remained unmatched. From germline, CDR1 is MNHEY and CDR2 SMNVEV (reference sequence). This CDR3 is 15 amino acids long. The CDR3 DNA reads TGTGCCAGCAGTCCTCGGACAGGGGTATTCAATGAGCAGTTCTTC. This gives the protein CASSPRTGVFNEQFF.

This clonotype was recorded a few times. This chain connects TRBV7-6 to TRBJ2-5; 9 positions match TRBD2. The germline CDR1 and CDR2 sequences are SGHVS and FNYEAQ. Trimming removed 4 bases from V and 1 base from J; junction bases left unmatched: 16. This CDR3 is built from 19 residues. The CDR3 protein is CASSSSPGSSGGPQETQYF. CDR3 DNA: TGTGCCAGCAGCTCCTCTCCCGGGTCCAGCGGGGGGCCCCAAGAGACCCAGTACTTC.

This clonotype appeared many times. The rearrangement joins TRBV27 to TRBJ1-4; TRBD1 agrees at 8 bases. CDR3 length: 18 residues. Per the germline V gene, CDR1 is MNHEY and CDR2 is SMNVEV (reference sequence). With V trimmed by 2 bases and J by 3 bases, 11 bases remained unmatched. The CDR3 coding sequence is TGTGCCAGCAGTTTACGTCGACAGGGGTATCCGGCTAATGAAAAACTGTTTTTT. Translated, it gives CASSLRRQGYPANEKLFF.

This clonotype was found many times. This chain uses TRBV4-1 with TRBJ2-5, with D perhaps matching TRBD2 (7 bases). Germline CDR1 is MGHRA and CDR2 is YSYEKL. The CDR3 length is 16 residues. Trimming cost V 4 bases and J 5 bases, with 20 bases left between them. The CDR3 sequence is CASSRYSGGAEETQYF. The CDR3 DNA reads TGCGCCAGCAGCCGGTATTCGGGGGGCGCCGAGGAGACCCAGTACTTC.

The chain employs TRBV18 and TRBJ1-6; 9 bases are shared with TRBD1. Trimming removed 3 bases from V and 10 bases from J; junction bases left unmatched: 4. The CDR3 loop spans 14 amino acids. Germline CDR1 and CDR2: KGHSH and LQKENI. The CDR3 DNA is TGTGCCAGCTCACCGGGACAGGGAAGATCACCCCTCCACTTT. Protein sequence: CASSPGQGRSPLHF.

This clonotype has ten or more counts. The chain links TRBV4-3 to TRBJ2-1; 14 nucleotides agree with TRBD2. V dropped 2 bases and J dropped 11; count of bases not matched to a gene: 11. The CDR3 is 17 amino acids. Germline V CDR1 and CDR2: LGHNA, YSLEER. In DNA form, the CDR3 reads TGCGCCAGCAGCCAATCGGGACTAGCGGGGGCCATACGTAAGCAGTTCTTC. Protein: CASSQSGLAGAIRKQFF.

The chain links TRBV7-3 to TRBJ2-1, with TRBD1 matching over 7 bases. Germline CDR1 and CDR2: SGHTA and FQGTGA. CDR3 size: 17 residues. V was pared by 6 bases and J by 1 base, with 12 bases of the junction left unmatched. This CDR3 is CASSYDPGTVSYNEQFF. Written as DNA, the CDR3 is TGTGCCAGCAGTTATGATCCCGGGACAGTATCCTACAATGAGCAGTTCTTC.

This clonotype showed up many times. The V gene is TRBV2, the J gene TRBJ2-1, with TRBD2 identical over 9 bases. Trimming cost V 3 bases and J 3 bases; bases outside gene matches: 6. The CDR3 consists of 16 residues. Germline values: CDR1 SNHLY, CDR2 FYNNEI. The CDR3 is CASSEELRGGYNEQFF. The CDR3 DNA reads as TGTGCCAGCAGTGAGGAGCTGCGGGGGGGCTACAATGAGCAGTTCTTC.

This clonotype was seen at least ten times. This sequence joins TRBV5-1 and TRBJ1-1; D unresolved. Trimming shortened V by 0 bases and J by 3 bases, and 9 bases separated the two germline ends. CDR1 and CDR2 (germline): SGHRS, YFSETQ. The CDR3 spans 14 residues. The CDR3 reads CASSLGHLDTEAFF. The CDR3 nucleotides are TGCGCCAGCAGCTTGGGACACCTAGACACTGAAGCTTTCTTT.

At least ten counts were recorded for this clonotype. CDR3 region: CASSLGGNTIYF. CDR3 sequence (DNA): TGTGCCAGCAGCTTAGGTGGAAACACCATATATTTT. The chain links TRBV7-6 to TRBJ1-3; no clear D gene. The germline V and J ends were trimmed by 1 base and 3 bases, with 1 base remaining between them. CDR1 SGHVS and CDR2 FNYEAQ come from the germline V gene. The CDR3 has 12 amino acids.

This clonotype was recorded a few times. The V and J genes are TRBV19 and TRBJ1-6, with D maybe TRBD1 (5 bases). Germline CDR1 LNHDA, CDR2 SQIVND (reference sequence). The ends were cut back, 0 bases at V and 10 bases at J, with 10 bases in the middle. The CDR3 is made up of 14 amino acids. Here the CDR3 reads CASSIDRAASPLHF. CDR3 nucleotide sequence: TGTGCCAGTAGTATAGACAGGGCGGCATCACCCCTCCACTTT.

The J gene is TRBJ2-2, the V gene TRBV7-2; 9 bases are shared with TRBD1. V trimming: 4 bases; J trimming: 7 bases; junction bases outside the gene matches: 7. Germline V gene sequence: CDR1 SGHTA, CDR2 FQGNSA. The CDR3 covers 15 residues. DNA for the CDR3: TGTGCCAGCAGCTATACTACAGGGGGCCGCGGGGAGCTGTTTTTT. This sequence encodes CASSYTTGGRGELFF.

Regarding this clonotype: It may be a read error: a sequence one base away is much more abundant. The gene calls are TRBV2 and TRBJ2-2; D is possibly TRBD1 or TRBD2 (6 bases each). This CDR3 has 13 amino acids. Looked up from germline, CDR1 is SNHLY and CDR2 is FYNNEI. CDR3 DNA sequence: TGTGCCAGCAGGCAGGACGGCGGAGGGGGGCTGTTTTTT. Translated: CASRQDGGGGLFF.

The rearrangement links TRBV4-2 to TRBJ1-6; 7 nucleotides align to TRBD1. This CDR3 contains 18 residues. CDR1 LGHNA and CDR2 YNFKEQ come from the germline V gene. Trimming cost V 0 bases and J 8 bases; bases outside gene matches: 13. For the CDR3, the DNA is TGTGCCAGCAGCCAAGAAGGGGGCAGGGGGACGTATGATTCACCCCTCCACTTT. Residues: CASSQEGGRGTYDSPLHF.

This clonotype was counted many times. This chain links TRBV29-1 with TRBJ2-1; a possible D gene is TRBD1 (6 bases). The CDR3 loop spans 15 amino acids. The V and J ends lost 1 base and 3 bases respectively, with 13 bases between them. Germline V gives CDR1 SQVTM, CDR2 ANQGSEA. CDR3 sequence (DNA): TGCAGCGTTGAAGTGGCTCAGGGGATCTACAATGAGCAGTTCTTC. This sequence encodes CSVEVAQGIYNEQFF.

This clonotype was observed a few times. DNA of the CDR3: TGTGCCAGCAGCTTGAACGTGAAGTCCCCTAACTATGGCTACACCTTC. The encoded protein is CASSLNVKSPNYGYTF. V and J are TRBV7-2 and TRBJ1-2; D is ambiguous. The V gene's germline CDR1 is SGHTA and CDR2 FQGNSA. The V end was cut by 3 bases, the J end by 0 bases, with 14 bases between. This CDR3 comprises 16 residues.

In DNA, the CDR3 is TGCAGCGTTGAAGATCGAGGGGGGCCCTCCTACAATGAGCAGTTCTTC. It specifies CSVEDRGGPSYNEQFF. The chain recombines TRBV29-1 with TRBJ2-1; D could derive from TRBD1 or TRBD2 (6 bases each). Trimming stripped 0 bases from V and 0 bases from J, with 12 bases between. Germline V CDR1 and CDR2: SQVTM, ANQGSEA. This CDR3 has 16 amino acids.

This clonotype was observed many times. This rearrangement joins TRBV30 to TRBJ2-5; D is possibly TRBD1 (6 bases). Germline V gives CDR1 GTSNPN, CDR2 SVGIG (reference sequence). The CDR3 is made up of 13 amino acids. V lost 2 bases and J lost 3, with 10 bases in between. In nucleotides, the CDR3 is TGTGCCTGGAGTTTACAGGGAGAAGAGACCCAGTACTTC. Protein product: CAWSLQGEETQYF.

V and J are TRBV5-6 and TRBJ2-7; D ambiguous. V was pared by 5 bases and J by 6 bases, with 15 bases between. CDR3 size: 13 residues. CDR1 and CDR2 (germline): SGHDT, YYEEEE. The CDR3 bases are TGTGCCAGCAGTCAAGGACCTAACTCCGAGCAGTACTTC. It translates to CASSQGPNSEQYF.

In its sample, this clonotype was seen many times. This chain links TRBV4-3 with TRBJ2-1, with a possible D match to TRBD1 (6 bases). V was pared by 1 base and J by 1 base, with 8 bases between. The CDR3 is 15 residues long. From germline, CDR1 is LGHNA and CDR2 YSLEER. The CDR3 DNA sequence: TGCGCCAGCAGCCAAGGGACAGCTTCCTACAATGAGCAGTTCTTC. Protein product: CASSQGTASYNEQFF.